The 24 T cell receptor beta chains given below trace back to one sample, sequenced in a study of sequential checkpoint blockade in melanoma. The protocol was immunoSEQ multiplex PCR, while the TCRdb copy is restricted to in-frame clones and leaves out a portion. Among 25,000 to 30,000 clones, roughly 80% were seen once, and the ten largest hold about a fifth. Treatment meaning: randomized to nivolumab then ipilimumab (arm A) or the reverse (arm B). Sequenced here: CD8+ T cells sorted from blood (inferred from file names), sampled from a patient given nivolumab and ipilimumab in sequence. These receptors came from a human donor with melanoma.

This clone was seen only once. The V gene is TRBV4-3, the J gene TRBJ2-7; 9 bases align to TRBD1. The germline gives CDR1 LGHNA, CDR2 YSLEER. V lost 1 base, J lost 5 bases, and 3 bases stayed unmatched. The CDR3 runs to 14 residues. The DNA of the CDR3 is TGCGCCAGCAGCCAAGGGACAGGGGTCGACGAGCAGTACTTC. Translation gives CASSQGTGVDEQYF.

In its sample, this clone was seen once. The chain is built from TRBV7-9 and TRBJ2-5; no clear D gene. The V gene's germline CDR1 is SEHNR and CDR2 FQNEAQ (reference sequence). The CDR3 runs to 13 residues. Between the trimmed V and J ends, which lost 5 bases and 3 bases, there was a span of 10 bases. CDR3 loop: CASSPDNKETQYF. The CDR3 DNA follows: TGTGCCAGCAGCCCTGACAACAAAGAGACCCAGTACTTC.

V usage is TRBV5-6 and J usage is TRBJ2-1; a possible D gene is TRBD1 (5 bases). This CDR3 is built from 16 residues. Germline-derived CDR1 and CDR2 are SGHDT and YYEEEE. V lost 1 base, J lost 5 bases, and 16 bases lay in between. The CDR3, as DNA: TGTGCCAGCAGCTTGTATCTGATGGGGCCAAACAATGAGCAGTTCTTC. Protein product: CASSLYLMGPNNEQFF.

DNA for the CDR3: TGTGCCAGCAGCGGAGCGGACAGGGGCAGGTACGGCTACACCTTC. This sequence encodes CASSGADRGRYGYTF. The chain has TRBV9 and TRBJ1-2; 9 bases agree with TRBD1. The CDR3 covers 15 residues. The V gene end was trimmed by 3 bases and the J gene end by 8 bases; junction bases not matched to a gene: 11. The germline gives CDR1 SGDLS, CDR2 YYNGEE.

CDR3 in amino acids: CASSYSGTGNYEQYF. The CDR3 coding sequence is TGCGCCAGCAGTTATTCCGGGACAGGGAACTACGAGCAGTACTTC. The chain is built from TRBV4-1 and TRBJ2-7, with 9 bases fitting TRBD1. From germline, CDR1 is MGHRA and CDR2 YSYEKL. J lost 3 bases, V lost 6 bases, and 9 bases had no gene match. There are 15 residues in the CDR3.

This chain links TRBV7-9 with TRBJ1-1, with TRBD1 as a possible D gene (5 bases). Trimming removed 2 bases from V and 3 bases from J, with 13 bases in between. This CDR3 region has 15 residues. CDR1 is SEHNR, CDR2 FQNEAQ, per germline (reference sequence). The CDR3 protein is CASSLLSREDTEAFF. In DNA, the CDR3 is TGTGCCAGCAGCTTATTATCCAGGGAGGACACTGAAGCTTTCTTT.

The chain has TRBV6-5 and TRBJ1-1; D is possibly TRBD1 (6 bases). Per the germline V gene, CDR1 is MNHEY and CDR2 is SVGAGI. The CDR3 extends over 14 amino acids. V lost 1 base and J 14 bases, leaving 20 bases between the germline ends. The DNA for the CDR3 is TGTGCCAGCAGTTACTGGGCAGGGGAGAGTGATTGCTTCTTT. Translation gives CASSYWAGESDCFF.

The V and J genes are TRBV9 and TRBJ1-2; 7 bases align to TRBD1. CDR1 is SGDLS and CDR2 is YYNGEE in the germline V gene. The trim removed 3 bases at V and 2 bases at J, leaving 4 bases unmatched. This CDR3 comprises 14 residues. CDR3 residues: CASSEGTANYGYTF. Here the CDR3 DNA reads TGTGCCAGCAGCGAGGGGACAGCAAACTATGGCTACACCTTC.

This clone was detected only once. V gene TRBV28 combines with J gene TRBJ2-5; D is perhaps TRBD1 (7 bases). CDR3 length equals 19 residues. From germline, CDR1 is MDHEN and CDR2 SYDVKM. The V end lost 1 base, the J end lost 5 bases, and 26 bases lay between the germline ends. Written as DNA, the CDR3 is TGTGCCAGCAGTTTATCAGGGGGGCTTTTAGGGGGACAAGGGGAGACCCAGTACTTC. Protein sequence: CASSLSGGLLGGQGETQYF.

This chain joins TRBV28 and TRBJ1-3; D is undetermined. The germline gives CDR1 MDHEN, CDR2 SYDVKM. This CDR3 is 14 amino acids long. Trimming removed 3 bases at V and 0 bases at J, with 6 bases between. The CDR3 here is CASSFGGSGNTIYF. The CDR3 DNA sequence: TGTGCCAGCAGTTTCGGTGGCTCTGGAAACACCATATATTTT.

This rearrangement joins TRBV7-9 to TRBJ2-7; 10 nucleotides match TRBD1. This CDR3 has 16 residues. V gave up 1 base and J gave up 5 bases; unmatched junction bases: 8. CDR1 and CDR2 from the germline V gene are SEHNR and FQNEAQ (reference sequence). The CDR3 coding sequence is TGTGCCAGCAGCTTAGTGACAGGGGGCTCTGTGAACGAGCAGTACTTC. This sequence encodes CASSLVTGGSVNEQYF.

The rearrangement joins TRBV29-1 to TRBJ2-1; 12 bases align to TRBD2. Germline CDR1 and CDR2: SQVTM and ANQGSEA. The V segment lost 2 bases and the J segment 6 bases; nucleotides outside the gene matches: 5. The CDR3 length is 15 residues. The CDR3: CSVELTSGSINEQFF. CDR3 DNA: TGCAGCGTTGAATTGACTAGCGGGAGCATCAATGAGCAGTTCTTC.

The gene calls are TRBV9 and TRBJ2-3; tentatively, D is TRBD2 (6 bases). Trimming removed 0 bases at V and 5 bases at J, with 13 bases between. The CDR3 sequence is 15 residues long. Germline lookup yields CDR1 SGDLS and CDR2 YYNGEE. The CDR3 nucleotides are TGTGCCAGCAGCGTAGGGGGCGGGGAAGGAGATACGCAGTATTTT. This sequence encodes CASSVGGGEGDTQYF.

The chain combines TRBV11-2 with TRBJ2-7; D may be TRBD2 (5 bases). This CDR3 comprises 16 residues. Trimming removed 5 bases from V and 3 bases from J, with 20 bases in between. Germline V CDR1 and CDR2: SGHAT, FQNNGV. Written as DNA, the CDR3 is TGTGCCAGCAGCCCCCTCGGTTTCGTCCGGGGCTACGAGCAGTACTTC. Translation gives CASSPLGFVRGYEQYF.

The table lists this clone with a few counts. The rearrangement uses TRBV2 and TRBJ2-2; 8 nucleotides align to TRBD2. Germline V gene data show CDR1 as SNHLY and CDR2 as FYNNEI. V lost 4 bases and J lost 7; bases outside the gene matches: 5. This CDR3 comprises 14 residues. CDR3 sequence reads: CASSGWTSNGELFF. CDR3 DNA sequence: TGTGCCAGCAGTGGTTGGACTAGCAACGGGGAGCTGTTTTTT.

This clone was counted once. The V call is TRBV2, the J call TRBJ2-3; the D gene is possibly TRBD2 (6 bases). Deletions cut 2 bases from V and 6 bases from J, with 15 bases between. The germline CDR1 and CDR2 sequences are SNHLY and FYNNEI. This CDR3 has 15 amino acids. The CDR3 region is CASSEIGYGSDTQYF. DNA for the CDR3: TGTGCCAGCAGTGAAATAGGATACGGGAGCGATACGCAGTATTTT.

This chain joins TRBV28 and TRBJ1-1; a weak D match, TRBD1 (5 bases). This CDR3 has 14 residues. Deletions cut 7 bases from V and 1 base from J, with 13 bases between. Germline V gene data show CDR1 as MDHEN and CDR2 as SYDVKM. The DNA of the CDR3 is TGTGCCAGCACCTTACAGGTAGCGAACACTGAAGCTTTCTTT. Protein product: CASTLQVANTEAFF. The full variable domain, completed using reference TRBV28 and TRBJ1-1, is DVKVTQSSRYLVKRTGEKVFLECVQDMDHENMFWYRQDPGLGLRLIYFSYDVKMKEKGDIPEGYSVSREKKERFSLILESASTNQTSMYLCASTLQVANTEAFFGQGTRLTVV.

The chain joins TRBV5-1 to TRBJ2-5; D may be TRBD2 (7 bases). The CDR3 has 13 amino acids. Trimming shortened V by 4 bases and J by 5 bases, and 12 bases separated the two germline ends. Per germline, CDR1 SGHRS and CDR2 YFSETQ. The CDR3 reads CASSNPGGETQYF. The CDR3 DNA reads as TGCGCCAGCAGCAACCCGGGGGGCGAGACCCAGTACTTC.

This sequence joins TRBV7-8 and TRBJ1-5; D not certain. CDR1 is SGHVS, CDR2 FQNEAQ, per germline. Trimming stripped 2 bases from V and 1 base from J, with 9 bases between. The CDR3 sequence is 15 residues long. CDR3 amino acids: CASSLLAGSNQPQHF. For the CDR3, the DNA is TGTGCCAGCAGCTTACTGGCAGGCAGCAATCAGCCCCAGCATTTT.

The CDR3 protein is CASSAEDSSYEQYF. CDR3 DNA: TGTGCCAGCAGCGCAGAGGACAGCTCCTACGAGCAGTACTTC. V gene TRBV9 combines with J gene TRBJ2-7; D possibly corresponds to TRBD1 (6 bases). There are 14 residues in the CDR3. The ends were cut back, 3 bases at V and 0 bases at J, with 10 bases in the middle. Germline V gene data show CDR1 as SGDLS and CDR2 as YYNGEE.

CDR3 sequence: CSVDGIGSGSYEQYF. In DNA form, the CDR3 reads TGCAGCGTTGATGGGATTGGGAGTGGCTCCTACGAGCAGTACTTC. The rearrangement joins TRBV29-1 to TRBJ2-7, with a weak D call TRBD2 (5 bases). CDR3 size: 15 residues. Germline V lookup: CDR1 SQVTM, CDR2 ANQGSEA. V was cut by 3 bases and J by 0 bases, with 15 bases left in between.

This rearrangement joins TRBV2 to TRBJ1-2; 10 nucleotides line up with TRBD1. The ends lost 7 bases at V and 7 bases at J; junction bases unmatched: 6. Looked up from germline, CDR1 is SNHLY and CDR2 is FYNNEI. CDR3 length: 13 residues. The DNA of the CDR3 is TGTGCCAGCAAGGGGACAGGGGAGGGTGGCTACACCTTC. This codes for CASKGTGEGGYTF.

The chain is built from TRBV6-6 and TRBJ1-2; D call uncertain. This CDR3 contains 13 residues. V shed 2 bases and J shed 3 bases, with 7 bases lying between them. Germline V lookup: CDR1 MNHNY, CDR2 SVGAGI (reference sequence). The CDR3 loop is CASSYETYYGYTF. The CDR3 region has the DNA TGTGCCAGCAGTTACGAAACATACTATGGCTACACCTTC.

This clone was counted once. The chain couples TRBV9 to TRBJ1-4; tentative D call: TRBD1 (6 bases). The CDR3 sequence is 16 residues long. Germline assignment: CDR1 SGDLS and CDR2 YYNGEE. Trimming took off 4 bases at V and 8 bases at J, with 21 bases between the two ends. This CDR3 reads CASSTRQQGGREKLFF. CDR3 DNA: TGTGCCAGCAGCACCAGACAACAGGGAGGGCGCGAAAAACTGTTTTTT.